This TCR beta chain was identified in a study of T cell responses to AZD1222 COVID-19 vaccine. Sequenced by immunoSEQ multiplex PCR; TCRdb stores in-frame clones only, minus some. The sample includes some 79,000 clones, roughly 80% seen only once; the top ten take 45% to 50%. V was pared by 2 bases and J by 0 bases, with 3 bases of the junction left unmatched. The V gene's germline CDR1 is SGHVS and CDR2 FNYEAQ. This CDR3 region has 16 residues. The gene calls are TRBV7-6 and TRBJ2-3; TRBD2 matches at 9 bases. This clonotype was sampled from an adult who received the AZD1222 COVID-19 vaccine. The sample was peripheral blood, taken 28 days after the second AZD1222 dose. This CDR3 is CASSLLAGASTDTQYF. Written as DNA, the CDR3 is TGTGCCAGCAGCTTATTAGCGGGAGCTAGCACAGATACGCAGTATTTT.